A single TCR beta chain is shown here with its context. CDR1 and CDR2 from the germline V gene are SNHLY and FYNNEI. V lost 2 bases and J lost 12; bases outside the gene matches: 6. The CDR3 length is 15 residues. The data were obtained in a study of T cell changes during pregnancy in multiple sclerosis. Using immunoSEQ multiplex PCR, the repertoire was profiled, and TCRdb retains in-frame clones only, with some absent. Among about 100,000 clones listed, about 94% were seen once. Sequencing used peripheral blood, obtained before pregnancy. The sequence derives from a female donor with multiple sclerosis, enrolled in a pregnancy study. This sequence joins TRBV2 and TRBJ2-1, with 14 bases lining up with TRBD2. The CDR3, as DNA: TGTGCCAGCAGTGAAAGACTAGCGGGGGGGACGGGGCAGTTCTTC. Protein: CASSERLAGGTGQFF.